Included here is one T cell receptor (beta chain) sequence, with context. Its antigen is still unknown. This specimen comes from a study of STAT3 mutations in large granular lymphocyte leukemia. Points from the study as a whole: In T-cell large granular lymphocyte leukemia, about half of patients showed multiple immunodominant subclonotypes. Some patients had persisting codominant clonotypes that could mask small clones.

Data came from immunoSEQ multiplex PCR; TCRdb stores just in-frame clones and leaves some out. The sample holds about 6,000 clones, about 35% seen once. This clonotype was obtained from a middle-aged woman with T-cell large granular lymphocyte leukemia. Some clones in this sample may be carry-over from other donors' samples. The sequencing input was peripheral blood mononuclear cells.

As DNA, the CDR3 is TGCGCCAGCAGCCTTGGGGGATTGGTTCGGTCTGAAGCTTTCTTT. Amino acid sequence: CASSLGGLVRSEAFF. V and J are TRBV4-3 and TRBJ1-1, with D possibly matching TRBD1 (5 bases). The CDR3 contains 15 residues. Deletions cut 4 bases from V and 6 bases from J, with 18 bases between. From germline, CDR1 is LGHNA and CDR2 YSLEER.